One sample yielded the 29 T cell receptor beta chains listed below, sequenced in a study of T cells in Graves' hyperthyroidism and ophthalmopathy. Amplification of TCR beta CDR3 regions was performed using RNA transcripts as template. RT-PCR in the first round (using the HTBI primer set) targeted the TCR CDR3. TCRdb re-called the multiplex PCR reads through MiXCR, storing one row per CDR3 protein. The sample has 350,000 to 400,000 distinct CDR3 sequences, less than 20% seen once. The specimen sequenced was blood. These receptors originate from a man aged 18 to 30 with Graves' ophthalmopathy.

The rearrangement uses TRBV2 and TRBJ1-2; 12 bases agree with TRBD1. Germline V gene data show CDR1 as SNHLY and CDR2 as FYNNEI. This CDR3 is 15 amino acids long. J lost 7 bases, V lost 6 bases, and 9 bases had no gene match. In DNA form, the CDR3 reads TGTGCCAGCAGCGCCCACCGGGACAGGGGGCCTGGCTACACCTTC. This translates into CASSAHRDRGPGYTF.

This clonotype was seen at least ten times. The chain's CDR3 is CSAARQGNGYTF. The DNA for the CDR3 is TGCAGTGCAGCAAGACAGGGCAATGGCTACACCTTC. The J gene is TRBJ1-2, the V gene TRBV20-1, with 7 bases aligning to TRBD1. The CDR3 runs to 12 residues. The trim removed 6 bases at V and 6 bases at J, leaving 7 bases unmatched. The germline V gene encodes CDR1 DFQATT and CDR2 SNEGSKA (reference sequence).

This clonotype was seen repeatedly, ten times or more. The CDR3 reads CASSYSGQGMNTEAFF. The DNA of the CDR3 is TGTGCCAGCAGTTACTCAGGCCAGGGAATGAACACTGAAGCTTTCTTT. The chain is built from TRBV6-5 and TRBJ1-1, with TRBD1 as a possible D gene (5 bases). Trimming cost V 0 bases and J 0 bases, with 11 bases left between them. The CDR3 runs 16 residues. In germline, CDR1 is MNHEY, CDR2 SVGAGI.

This clonotype was detected ten times or more. The V and J genes are TRBV3-1 and TRBJ1-1; weak D call: TRBD1 (5 bases). Per the germline V gene, CDR1 is LGHDT and CDR2 is YNNKEL (reference sequence). Trimming cost V 1 base and J 5 bases, with 8 bases left between them. The CDR3 runs to 13 residues. CDR3 loop: CASSQGRETEAFF. CDR3 nucleotide sequence: TGTGCCAGCAGCCAAGGCAGGGAGACTGAAGCTTTCTTT.

This clonotype appeared a single time. This sequence joins TRBV2 and TRBJ1-1; no clear D gene. CDR1 SNHLY and CDR2 FYNNEI come from the germline V gene. The V end lost 6 bases, the J end lost 3 bases, and 17 bases lay between the germline ends. CDR3 length: 15 residues. The CDR3 sequence: CASRPFSGEYTEAFF. In DNA, the CDR3 is TGTGCCAGCAGGCCGTTCTCCGGTGAGTACACTGAAGCTTTCTTT.

This chain connects TRBV7-9 to TRBJ2-7, with D perhaps being TRBD1 or TRBD2 (5 bases each). Per the germline V gene, CDR1 is SEHNR and CDR2 is FQNEAQ (reference sequence). The CDR3 contains 13 residues. V lost 5 bases and J lost 3, with 11 bases in between. The CDR3 DNA sequence: TGTGCCAGCAGCCGGGACGGCCACTACGAGCAGTACTTC. Translated: CASSRDGHYEQYF.

V is TRBV2 and J is TRBJ1-5; D might be TRBD1 (5 bases). Germline V lookup: CDR1 SNHLY, CDR2 FYNNEI. This CDR3 region has 12 residues. Between the trimmed V and J ends, which lost 6 bases and 9 bases, there was a span of 12 bases. CDR3 sequence reads: CASSEGLRPQHF. The CDR3 nucleotides are TGTGCCAGCAGCGAGGGGCTTCGGCCCCAGCATTTT.

The chain has TRBV14 and TRBJ2-5, with 7 bases lining up with TRBD1. V was clipped by 3 bases and J by 5 bases; unmatched bases: 6. This CDR3 has 14 residues. CDR1 is SGHDN, CDR2 FVKESK, per germline. Written as DNA, the CDR3 is TGTGCCAGCAGCCAGTACAGGGGCGGGGAGACCCAGTACTTC. This codes for CASSQYRGGETQYF. Full variable domain (outside the CDR3, taken from reference TRBV14 and TRBJ2-5): EAGVTQFPSHSVIEKGQTVTLRCDPISGHDNLYWYRRVMGKEIKFLLHFVKESKQDESGMPNNRFLAERTGGTYSTLKVQPAELEDSGVYFCASSQYRGGETQYFGPGTRLLVL.

This clonotype occurred many times. The genes are TRBV3-1 and TRBJ1-1; D possibly corresponds to TRBD1 (5 bases). Germline-derived CDR1 and CDR2 are LGHDT and YNNKEL (reference sequence). The V and J ends lost 4 bases and 6 bases respectively, with 9 bases between them. The CDR3 spans 12 residues. The CDR3 protein is CASSRGPSEAFF. The CDR3 bases are TGTGCCAGCAGCCGGGGCCCCTCTGAAGCTTTCTTT.

In its sample, this clonotype was seen many times. V and J are TRBV12-3 or TRBV12-4 and TRBJ2-1; maybe TRBD1 (6 bases). V was pared by 3 bases and J by 3 bases, with 12 bases between. This CDR3 has 15 amino acids. CDR3 DNA: TGTGCCAGCAGTTTGGGACATTCCGTCTACAATGAGCAGTTCTTC. Translation gives CASSLGHSVYNEQFF.

This clonotype was seen at least ten times. CDR3 nucleotides: TGTGCCAGCAGTGAAGCGGGACAGGGAGGCACTGAAGCTTTCTTT. This encodes CASSEAGQGGTEAFF. The chain combines TRBV2 with TRBJ1-1; the match to TRBD1 covers 9 bases. CDR1 and CDR2 (germline): SNHLY, FYNNEI. This CDR3 has 15 amino acids. V gave up 0 bases and J gave up 4 bases; unmatched junction bases: 3.

The gene calls are TRBV6-2 or TRBV6-3 and TRBJ2-3; D tentatively reads TRBD1 or TRBD2 (5 bases each). V gave up 4 bases and J gave up 5 bases, with 16 bases separating them. The CDR3 sequence is 15 residues long. Germline CDR1 is MNHEY and CDR2 is SVGEGT. CDR3 sequence reads: CASSCSRDGGDTQYF. CDR3 nucleotides: TGTGCCAGCAGTTGCTCTCGGGACGGCGGAGATACGCAGTATTTT.

This clonotype was detected ten times or more. The chain recombines TRBV6-1 with TRBJ2-7, with D possibly being TRBD2 (5 bases). The CDR3 totals 14 residues. Trimming pared 6 bases from V and 3 bases from J, leaving 15 bases between. Germline CDR1 reads MNHNS; CDR2 reads SASEGT. CDR3 sequence reads: CASRKVSRGYEQYF. DNA of the CDR3: TGTGCCAGCAGAAAGGTCAGCCGGGGCTACGAGCAGTACTTC.

This chain joins TRBV20-1 and TRBJ2-3; 14 positions agree with TRBD2. Germline lookup yields CDR1 DFQATT and CDR2 SNEGSKA (reference sequence). V was pared by 1 base and J by 7 bases, with 10 bases of the junction left unmatched. The CDR3 consists of 17 residues. CDR3 amino acids: CSARAPPGLAGGYTQYF. The DNA for the CDR3 is TGCAGTGCTAGAGCTCCACCCGGACTAGCGGGAGGATATACGCAGTATTTT.

A remark on this clonotype: A much more abundant neighbour one base away suggests this may be a read error. The missing conserved phenylalanine or tryptophan at the end of this CDR3 makes a read error likely. J is TRBJ1-1 and V is TRBV20-1, with TRBD1 matching 7 bases. This CDR3 is 16 amino acids long. CDR1 and CDR2 (germline): DFQATT, SNEGSKA (reference sequence). V was pared by 1 base and J by 1 base, with 9 bases of the junction left unmatched. As DNA, the CDR3 is TGCAGTGCTAGAGTAGAACCAGGGGGTAAGAACACTGAAGCTTTCCTT. Its translation is CSARVEPGGKNTEAFL.

This clonotype was found a few times. The V call is TRBV6-1, the J call TRBJ2-5; 12 bases line up with TRBD2. The CDR3 totals 16 residues. J was trimmed by 1 base and V by 7 bases; bases with no gene match: 7. Per germline, CDR1 MNHNS and CDR2 SASEGT. CDR3 coding DNA: TGTGCCAGCAAAACTAGCGGGGGGAACTTCCAAGAGACCCAGTACTTC. Translating it yields CASKTSGGNFQETQYF.

This clonotype was recorded at least ten times. The rearrangement uses TRBV3-1 and TRBJ2-3; the match to TRBD2 covers 10 bases. V lost 2 bases and J lost 1; bases outside the gene matches: 3. Looked up from germline, CDR1 is LGHDT and CDR2 is YNNKEL (reference sequence). The CDR3 runs to 16 residues. The CDR3 reads CASSQTAGGGTDTQYF. The CDR3 region has the DNA TGTGCCAGCAGCCAAACAGCGGGGGGGGGCACAGATACGCAGTATTTT.

This clonotype was seen many times. The V call is TRBV12-3 or TRBV12-4, the J call TRBJ2-2, with D possibly matching TRBD1 (5 bases). The V and J ends lost 3 bases and 2 bases respectively, with 10 bases between them. The CDR3 has 15 residues. CDR3 protein: CASSLQGENTGELFF. The CDR3, as DNA: TGTGCCAGCAGTTTGCAGGGTGAAAACACCGGGGAGCTGTTTTTT.

The chain has TRBV20-1 and TRBJ2-7; D is perhaps TRBD1 (6 bases). V was pared by 1 base and J by 4 bases, with 11 bases between. CDR3 length: 13 residues. The germline V gene has CDR1 DFQATT and CDR2 SNEGSKA (reference sequence). The DNA of the CDR3 is TGCAGTGCTAGAGTAAACAGGGTGTACGAGCAGTACTTC. Translating it yields CSARVNRVYEQYF.

This clonotype was counted only a few times. This chain joins TRBV5-1 and TRBJ2-3; possible D gene TRBD1, 6 bases. CDR1 and CDR2 from the germline V gene are SGHRS and YFSETQ. The V and J ends lost 0 bases and 7 bases respectively, with 12 bases between them. CDR3 length: 14 amino acids. CDR3 sequence: CASSLGAGTNTQYF. CDR3 nucleotide sequence: TGCGCCAGCAGCTTGGGTGCAGGGACAAATACGCAGTATTTT.

This clonotype was picked up many times. V usage is TRBV3-1 and J usage is TRBJ2-7; 9 nucleotides agree with TRBD1. The V and J ends lost 1 base and 5 bases, in that order; junction bases with no gene match: 9. CDR1 is LGHDT, CDR2 YNNKEL, per germline (reference sequence). The CDR3 has 16 amino acids. CDR3 protein: CASSQVTGGAIDEQYF. DNA for the CDR3: TGTGCCAGCAGCCAAGTTACAGGGGGCGCGATAGACGAGCAGTACTTC.

This clonotype was seen repeatedly, ten times or more. J is TRBJ1-2 and V is TRBV9; tentatively, D is TRBD1 (5 bases). Germline V gene sequence: CDR1 SGDLS, CDR2 YYNGEE. The CDR3 extends over 13 amino acids. The ends were cut back, 2 bases at V and 6 bases at J, with 11 bases in the middle. Written as DNA, the CDR3 is TGTGCCAGCAGCGTTGAGGGGCTAGATGGCTACACCTTC. This gives the protein CASSVEGLDGYTF.

The V gene is TRBV29-1, the J gene TRBJ1-1; D perhaps matches TRBD1 (5 bases). The CDR3 is made up of 13 amino acids. V was clipped by 7 bases and J by 1 base, with 13 bases between them. Per germline, CDR1 SQVTM and CDR2 ANQGSEA. The CDR3, as DNA: TGCAGCGGCGGGACGGGGGGGAACACTGAAGCTTTCTTT. Its translation: CSGGTGGNTEAFF.

At least ten counts were recorded for this clonotype. CDR3 in amino acids: CASRERAALSPLHF. The DNA for the CDR3 is TGTGCCAGCAGAGAAAGGGCTGCCCTATCACCCCTCCACTTT. The V gene is TRBV2, the J gene TRBJ1-6; D is unclear. Germline CDR1 and CDR2: SNHLY and FYNNEI. The CDR3 is 14 amino acids. Trimming took off 6 bases at V and 10 bases at J, with 16 bases between the two ends.

Many counts were recorded for this clonotype. The chain has TRBV11-2 and TRBJ1-5, with TRBD1 identical over 10 bases. Trimming took 8 bases from V and 8 from J; bases not matched to a gene: 9. Per germline, CDR1 SGHAT and CDR2 FQNNGV. The CDR3 spans 14 residues. The CDR3 region is CASLSDRGSEPQHF. The DNA for the CDR3 is TGTGCCAGCCTTTCGGACAGGGGGTCTGAGCCCCAGCATTTT. The variable domain in full, with the rest retrieved from reference TRBV11-2 and TRBJ1-5, is EAGVAQSPRYKIIEKRQSVAFWCNPISGHATLYWYQQILGQGPKLLIQFQNNGVVDDSQLPKDRFSAERLKGVDSTLKIQPAKLEDSAVYLCASLSDRGSEPQHFGDGTRLSIL.

This clonotype occurred many times. This chain connects TRBV27 to TRBJ1-3, with D tentatively TRBD1 (5 bases). The CDR3 extends over 15 amino acids. The germline gives CDR1 MNHEY, CDR2 SMNVEV (reference sequence). Trimming shortened V by 4 bases and J by 7 bases, and 17 bases separated the two germline ends. The CDR3 coding sequence is TGTGCCAGCAGTTACGGGGCATCCGCCGGGAACACCATATATTTT. Amino acids: CASSYGASAGNTIYF.

V usage is TRBV6-9 and J usage is TRBJ1-5; 8 nucleotides align to TRBD1. This CDR3 is 15 amino acids long. The V gene's germline CDR1 is MNHGY and CDR2 SVAAGI. Trimming cost V 2 bases and J 7 bases; bases outside gene matches: 7. The CDR3 region is CASSYDRGEGQPQHF. DNA for the CDR3: TGTGCCAGCAGTTATGACAGGGGAGAAGGGCAGCCCCAGCATTTT.

The table lists this clonotype with a few counts. The chain is built from TRBV10-3 and TRBJ1-3, with 10 bases that match TRBD1. V trimming: 10 bases; J trimming: 4 bases; junction bases outside the gene matches: 4. CDR1 and CDR2 (germline): ENHRY, SYGVKD. The length of the CDR3 is 13 residues. The CDR3 sequence is CATGTGEGNTIYF. CDR3 DNA sequence: TGTGCCACCGGGACAGGGGAAGGAAACACCATATATTTT.

This clonotype was detected many times. V is TRBV6-1 and J is TRBJ1-1, with D possibly being TRBD1 (6 bases). V was clipped by 2 bases and J by 9 bases, with 19 bases between them. The germline CDR1 and CDR2 sequences are MNHNS and SASEGT. The CDR3 has 15 residues. The CDR3 DNA sequence: TGTGCCAGCAGTGAACTACCGGACAGCCGTGTTAAAGCTTTCTTT. This codes for CASSELPDSRVKAFF.